The 22 T cell receptor beta chains presented below share a single source sample, sequenced in a study of spatial heterogeneity in lung cancer. The study's findings and limits: Counts of expanded intratumoral alpha and beta TCRs tracked tumor mutation counts.

TCRdb reprocessed the 5' RACE reads via MiXCR and lists one record per CDR3 protein. The sample includes around 1,500 distinct CDR3 sequences, roughly 10% of them seen just once. Time point in this sample: sample taken at primary tumor resection. No antigen has been assigned to these receptors. Here the sequenced sample was lung tumor tissue, taken at surgery. The receptors here all came from a female donor with early-stage non-small cell lung cancer.

Turning to this clonotype: The library was built for alpha chains, so this beta chain is an off-target read and its size means little. J is TRBJ2-1 and V is TRBV12-3 or TRBV12-4; 9 positions agree with TRBD2. CDR3 size: 18 residues. Germline trimming cut 0 bases from V and 5 bases from J; bases unmatched to any gene: 11. This CDR3 is CASSLALVAGLAHNEQFF. The CDR3, as DNA: TGTGCCAGCAGTTTAGCGCTTGTTGCGGGACTAGCCCACAATGAGCAGTTCTTC.

This clonotype was seen only a few times. With the library built for alpha chains, this beta chain is off target and its frequency is not meaningful. The chain couples TRBV29-1 to TRBJ2-7, with TRBD2 matching 7 bases. Trimming took 6 bases from V and 11 from J; bases not matched to a gene: 13. The CDR3 runs to 12 residues. Germline CDR1 and CDR2: SQVTM and ANQGSEA. As DNA, the CDR3 is TGCAGCGTCGGAACGATGGCGGGAGTGGAGTACTTC. It specifies CSVGTMAGVEYF.

This clonotype is medium-sized in the sample. Within a library made for alpha chains, this beta chain is off target, and its count is uninformative. The chain carries TRBV20-1 and TRBJ2-3; either TRBD1 or TRBD2 may fit D (5 bases each). The CDR3 loop spans 11 amino acids. The ends were cut back, 5 bases at V and 4 bases at J, with 7 bases in the middle. Germline loops: CDR1 DFQATT, CDR2 SNEGSKA (reference sequence). The CDR3 DNA reads TGCAGTGCTCGGGGCCCAGATACGCAGTATTTT. This codes for CSARGPDTQYF.

In its sample, this clonotype ranks as large. Since it is a stray read in a library aimed at alpha chains, this beta chain has a size that is not meaningful. J is TRBJ2-7 and V is TRBV20-1; possibly TRBD2 for D (6 bases). The CDR3 length is 13 residues. Looked up from germline, CDR1 is DFQATT and CDR2 is SNEGSKA (reference sequence). V shed 3 bases and J shed 3 bases, with 12 bases lying between them. In nucleotides, the CDR3 is TGCAGTGCTAGCTATGCGGGGAACTACGAGCAGTACTTC. This translates into CSASYAGNYEQYF.

By proportion, this clonotype is medium-sized. This beta chain is an off-target read within a library intended for alpha chains, so its frequency means little. This chain joins TRBV6-1 and TRBJ2-2, with TRBD2 matching over 10 bases. The CDR3 runs 16 residues. Per the germline V gene, CDR1 is MNHNS and CDR2 is SASEGT. V shed 2 bases, J shed 7 bases, and the junction held 7 bases outside the gene matches. Here the CDR3 DNA reads TGTGCCAGCAGTGAAAGTGTAGCGGGAGGAATCGGGGAGCTGTTTTTT. This translates into CASSESVAGGIGELFF.

This clonotype is judged medium-sized (0.01 to 0.1%). Because the library targeted alpha chains, this beta chain is an off-target read whose size means little. V gene TRBV2 combines with J gene TRBJ1-1; no definite D call. Germline values: CDR1 SNHLY, CDR2 FYNNEI. CDR3 length: 14 residues. The V and J ends lost 5 bases and 1 base respectively, with 11 bases between them. CDR3 in amino acids: CASSKITANTEAFF. In nucleotides, the CDR3 is TGTGCCAGCAGTAAAATAACAGCGAACACTGAAGCTTTCTTT.

This clonotype is medium-sized within its sample. In a library made to pick up alpha chains, this beta chain is a stray read with a size that means little. The chain combines TRBV20-1 with TRBJ2-1, with D possibly TRBD2 on 6 matching bases. Trimming removed 5 bases at V and 6 bases at J, with 23 bases between. Germline assignment: CDR1 DFQATT and CDR2 SNEGSKA (reference sequence). The CDR3 is 16 amino acids. CDR3 region: CSADYFGTRGVNEQFF. CDR3 sequence (DNA): TGCAGTGCTGATTACTTCGGGACCCGCGGGGTCAATGAGCAGTTCTTC.

A few counts support this clonotype. For a library built for alpha chains, this beta chain is a stray read; little rests on its size. This chain links TRBV4-2 with TRBJ2-1; 8 nucleotides align to TRBD2. This CDR3 has 16 amino acids. With V trimmed by 3 bases and J by 6 bases, 10 bases remained unmatched. CDR1 LGHNA and CDR2 YNFKEQ come from the germline V gene. This chain's CDR3 is CASSQASGLLGNEQFF. In nucleotides, the CDR3 is TGTGCCAGCAGCCAGGCTAGCGGGTTATTGGGCAATGAGCAGTTCTTC.

This clonotype was seen ten or more times. This beta chain appears as a stray read in a library generated for alpha chains; its size is not informative. This chain links TRBV7-2 with TRBJ2-3, with 11 bases matching TRBD2. CDR1 and CDR2 (germline): SGHTA, FQGNSA. Trimming took 3 bases from V and 5 from J; bases not matched to a gene: 4. The CDR3 contains 15 residues. CDR3 sequence reads: CASSFVAGGQDTQYF. DNA of the CDR3: TGTGCCAGCAGCTTCGTAGCGGGGGGGCAAGATACGCAGTATTTT.

By its share, this clonotype is large. Mismatch with germline at one junction end may stem from a read error. This beta chain came through as a stray read in a library set up for alpha chains, and its size says little. The V call is TRBV7-7, the J call TRBJ2-7, with D possibly being TRBD1 (6 bases). CDR1 is SSHAT and CDR2 is FNYEAQ in the germline V gene (reference sequence). The CDR3 sequence is 12 residues long. CDR3 bases: TGTGCTAGCAGCCGGGACAACTACGAGCAGTACTTC. Translated: CASSRDNYEQYF.

In its sample, this clonotype is medium-sized (0.01 to 0.1%). A library made for alpha chains picked up this beta chain off target, so its size means little. The V call is TRBV28, the J call TRBJ1-2, with D possibly being TRBD1 (6 bases). Deletions cut 3 bases from V and 1 base from J, with 18 bases between. CDR3 length: 17 residues. Germline values: CDR1 MDHEN, CDR2 SYDVKM. The chain's CDR3 is CASSFLNRVRDNYGYTF. DNA of the CDR3: TGTGCCAGCAGTTTTTTGAACAGGGTGAGGGATAACTATGGCTACACCTTC.

This clonotype is judged large. A library made for alpha chains picked up this beta chain off target, so its size means little. In DNA form, the CDR3 reads TGTGCCAGCAGCTTAGTTCAGGGCGGCACTGAAGCTTTCTTT. Its translation is CASSLVQGGTEAFF. The J gene is TRBJ1-1, the V gene TRBV7-9, with D perhaps TRBD1 (5 bases). The CDR3 length is 14 residues. Germline CDR1 and CDR2: SEHNR and FQNEAQ (reference sequence). Trimming removed 1 base at V and 4 bases at J, with 10 bases between. The full variable domain, rest sourced from reference TRBV7-9 and TRBJ1-1, is DTGVSQNPRHKITKRGQNVTFRCDPISEHNRLYWYRQTLGQGPEFLTYFQNEAQLEKSRLLSDRFSAERPKGSFSTLEIQRTEQGDSAMYLCASSLVQGGTEAFFGQGTRLTVV.

Within the sample, this clonotype is medium-sized. No conserved phenylalanine or tryptophan is present at the end of the CDR3, so a read error is the likely explanation. No DNA is shown, since the ends of the CDR3 on it are uncertain; the CDR3 is the one TCRdb lists. This beta chain is an off-target read within a library intended for alpha chains, so its frequency means little. The chain is built from TRBV6-2 or TRBV6-3 and TRBJ2-7; TRBD2, the table's D call, lacks a check against the DNA. CDR1 is MNHEY and CDR2 is SVGEGT in the germline V gene. The CDR3 totals 12 residues, both ends included. This chain's CDR3 is CASSSYRDGALL.

This clonotype was counted between two and nine times. This beta chain is an off-target read within a library intended for alpha chains, so its frequency means little. V gene TRBV6-2 or TRBV6-3 combines with J gene TRBJ2-3; D uncertain. The V gene lost 2 bases and the J gene lost 5 bases, with 8 bases spanning the gap. The CDR3 spans 13 residues. The germline V gene has CDR1 MNHEY and CDR2 SVGEGT. The CDR3 DNA reads TGTGCCAGCAGTTACGAGGTGGGAGATACGCAGTATTTT. Its protein product is CASSYEVGDTQYF.

In its sample, this clonotype ranks as large. This beta chain lies outside the target of a library built for alpha chains; its clone size means little. This chain links TRBV5-6 with TRBJ2-1, with D uncertain. CDR1 and CDR2 from the germline V gene are SGHDT and YYEEEE. The CDR3 runs to 13 residues. V lost 2 bases and J 8 bases, leaving 11 bases between the germline ends. For the CDR3, the DNA is TGTGCCAGCAGCTTATCCGGGCCCCATGAGCAGTTCTTC. Amino acids: CASSLSGPHEQFF.

This clonotype rates as large. This beta chain is off target for a library built for alpha chains, so its abundance means little. The CDR3 region is CASSEEKGPYNEQFF. The CDR3 nucleotides are TGTGCCAGCAGTGAGGAGAAGGGGCCCTACAATGAGCAGTTCTTC. The V and J genes are TRBV6-1 and TRBJ2-1; TRBD1 is a possible D gene (5 bases). The V gene's germline CDR1 is MNHNS and CDR2 SASEGT. V was shortened by 3 bases and J by 2 bases, with 11 bases between the two germline ends. The length of the CDR3 is 15 residues.

The table lists this clonotype with many counts. Little can be read into the size of this beta chain, an off-target read in a library designed for alpha chains. The rearrangement uses TRBV7-8 and TRBJ2-5, with 11 bases lining up with TRBD2. V was pared by 0 bases and J by 10 bases, with 16 bases of the junction left unmatched. The CDR3 extends over 18 amino acids. Germline V lookup: CDR1 SGHVS, CDR2 FQNEAQ. In nucleotides, the CDR3 is TGTGCCAGCAGCTTAGCGCGAATAGCGGGGGGGATCCCCATAGACCAGTACTTC. Translating it yields CASSLARIAGGIPIDQYF.

In regard to this clonotype: The library was prepared for alpha chains; this beta chain is a stray read, so its frequency means little. V gene TRBV12-3 or TRBV12-4 combines with J gene TRBJ2-1; 7 bases line up with TRBD2. CDR3 length: 15 residues. V lost 5 bases to trimming and J lost 5 bases; unmatched junction nucleotides: 9. This CDR3 reads CASSLSGWWNNEQFF. The CDR3 bases are TGTGCCAGCAGTCTTAGCGGGTGGTGGAACAATGAGCAGTTCTTC.

This clonotype was detected only once. This beta chain is an off-target read within a library intended for alpha chains, so its frequency means little. The chain employs TRBV28 and TRBJ2-3; 7 nucleotides match TRBD2. This CDR3 comprises 17 residues. Unmatched junction bases numbered 12, after V lost 5 bases and J lost 1 base. Germline V gives CDR1 MDHEN, CDR2 SYDVKM. CDR3 residues: CASSALGAGARTDTQYF. CDR3 sequence (DNA): TGTGCCAGCAGTGCCCTCGGGGCGGGAGCGCGCACAGATACGCAGTATTTT.

Judged by abundance, this clonotype is medium-sized. This beta chain was picked up by a library intended for alpha chains and is off target, so its count carries little meaning. V and J are TRBV10-3 and TRBJ2-7; D possibly corresponds to TRBD1 (6 bases). Germline CDR1 reads ENHRY; CDR2 reads SYGVKD. The V and J ends lost 4 bases and 3 bases respectively, with 13 bases between them. The CDR3 contains 14 residues. The CDR3 spells CAISGTGTLYEQYF. CDR3 coding DNA: TGTGCCATCAGTGGGACCGGGACACTCTACGAGCAGTACTTC.

This clonotype is hyperexpanded within its sample. This beta chain was picked up by a library intended for alpha chains and is off target, so its count carries little meaning. DNA for the CDR3: TGTGCCAGCAGCCAAGGACTAGCGGGAGGTAATGAGCAGTTCTTC. Its translation: CASSQGLAGGNEQFF. The chain carries TRBV7-2 and TRBJ2-1; 14 bases are shared with TRBD2. The CDR3 covers 15 residues. Per germline, CDR1 SGHTA and CDR2 FQGNSA. V was pared by 5 bases and J by 7 bases, with 4 bases of the junction left unmatched.

As to this clonotype: This beta chain is an unintended read in a library built for alpha chains; its size means little. The chain carries TRBV5-1 and TRBJ2-7; D remains ambiguous. Germline V gene lookup returns CDR1 SGHRS and CDR2 YFSETQ. The CDR3 is 15 residues long. V was cut by 4 bases and J by 2 bases, with 16 bases left in between. In nucleotides, the CDR3 is TGCGCCAGCAGCCTACTACCGACGCCGACCTACGAGCAGTACTTC. It specifies CASSLLPTPTYEQYF.